A selection of T cell receptor beta chains follows, all from one sample in a study of response to subunit inactivated influenza vaccine. TCRdb independently ran MiXCR on the RT-PCR reads; one entry per CDR3 protein. The table includes 800,000 or so distinct CDR3 sequences, 21% detected once. The sample in question was PBMCs from blood, obtained 5 days after vaccination. The receptors were gathered from a man in his forties or fifties who received an inactivated influenza vaccine. CDR3s include the opening cysteine and the closing phenylalanine or tryptophan. Not every row has a clone size; where given, it reads once, few, many or a size class.

.,TRBV2,15,CASRADRGNQETQYF
.,TRBV21-1,13,CARPGASKLGYTF
few,TRBV6-2/TRBV6-3,16,CASKTPNRGARETQYF
.,TRBV7-8,15,CTSSSYGTVDNEQFF
few,TRBV2,17,CASMGGRGTSTGDEQFF
few,TRBV6-5,15,CASSYSAGGSYEQYF
.,TRBV5-1,14,CASSPGPLYNEQFF
.,TRBV5-5,17,CASILSGLAGVGETQYF
.,TRBV19,15,CAIWTSGRSGGEQFF
many,TRBV7-3,12,CASSEADNEQFF
few,TRBV11-2,15,CASSLEGLYYNEQFF
.,TRBV20-1,14,CSALAGGNTGELFF
.,TRBV20-1,13,CSARVVGKYEQYF
.,TRBV6-1,13,CASSEAGLETQYF
many,TRBV28,14,CASNANAHQETQYF
few,TRBV20-1,12,CSAMRNGDTQYF
.,TRBV10-3,14,CAIRGTMDTDTQYF
.,TRBV6-2/TRBV6-3,12,CASSYLGTEQYF
few,TRBV6-1,13,CASRPPEIYEQYF
.,TRBV10-3,14,CAISPGTSSYEQYF
.,TRBV5-1,16,CASSLGGARSSYEQYF
few,TRBV20-1,14,CSASTSTGLSGQFF
.,TRBV5-1,15,CASSKNRGPNTEAFF
.,TRBV10-3,16,CAISASGGAGTDTQYF
few,TRBV29-1,15,CSVEDRGSQQETQYF
many,TRBV12-3/TRBV12-4,16,CATSSYRTGEYNEQFF
.,TRBV4-1,15,CASSRIRDRYNEQFF
many,TRBV20-1,13,CSVQGAGNQPQHF
.,TRBV27,16,CASSVPLWDRVYEQYF
few,TRBV20-1,15,CSARARPPLNTEAFF
few,TRBV5-6,14,CASSLVGRHNEQFF
.,TRBV7-2,16,CASSVRRASSYNEQFF
few,TRBV6-1,14,CASLSGGADYEQYF
many,TRBV3-1,15,CASSPGQGRSYEQYF
.,TRBV2,16,CASSKGLAGNTDTQYF
.,TRBV6-5,19,CASSYTGLAGGKRQETQYF
few,TRBV7-9,13,CASSLDPRKPLHF
few,TRBV28,16,CASSSQTSVAYNEQFF
.,TRBV6-5,14,CASSLGEVLDTQYF
.,TRBV5-1,15,CASRPPGQSNTEAFF
.,TRBV24-1,19,CATSDFGKGGSTSFETQYF
.,TRBV2,14,CASRGRDYNQPQHF
.,TRBV7-9,15,CASSWAGTGKETQYF
few,TRBV5-1,15,CASSLGTALNYGYTF
few,TRBV29-1,12,CSVATGSAEQYF
few,TRBV28,15,CASSFQGSGTDTQYF
.,TRBV5-1,17,CASRKQGNVGTNEKLFF